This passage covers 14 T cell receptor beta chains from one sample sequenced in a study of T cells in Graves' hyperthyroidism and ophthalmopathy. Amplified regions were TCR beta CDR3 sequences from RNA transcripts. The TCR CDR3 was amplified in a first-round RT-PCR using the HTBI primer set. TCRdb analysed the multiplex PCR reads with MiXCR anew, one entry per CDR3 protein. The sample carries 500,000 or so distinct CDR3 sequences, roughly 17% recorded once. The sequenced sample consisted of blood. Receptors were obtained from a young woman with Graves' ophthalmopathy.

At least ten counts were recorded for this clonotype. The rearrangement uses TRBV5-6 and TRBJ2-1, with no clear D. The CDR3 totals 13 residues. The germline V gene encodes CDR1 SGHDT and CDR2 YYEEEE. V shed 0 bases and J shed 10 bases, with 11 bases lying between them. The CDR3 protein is CASSLAPAGEQFF. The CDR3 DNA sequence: TGTGCCAGCAGCTTGGCCCCGGCAGGAGAGCAGTTCTTC. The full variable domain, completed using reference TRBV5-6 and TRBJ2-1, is DAGVTQSPTHLIKTRGQQVTLRCSPKSGHDTVSWYQQALGQGPQFIFQYYEEEERQRGNFPDRFSGHQFPNYSSELNVNALLLGDSALYLCASSLAPAGEQFFGPGTRLTVL.

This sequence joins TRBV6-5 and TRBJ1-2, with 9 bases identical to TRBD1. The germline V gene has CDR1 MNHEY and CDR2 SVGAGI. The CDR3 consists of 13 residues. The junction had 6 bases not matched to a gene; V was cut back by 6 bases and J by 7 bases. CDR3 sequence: CASSIQGALGYTF. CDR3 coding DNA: TGTGCCAGCAGCATACAGGGGGCGCTTGGCTACACCTTC.

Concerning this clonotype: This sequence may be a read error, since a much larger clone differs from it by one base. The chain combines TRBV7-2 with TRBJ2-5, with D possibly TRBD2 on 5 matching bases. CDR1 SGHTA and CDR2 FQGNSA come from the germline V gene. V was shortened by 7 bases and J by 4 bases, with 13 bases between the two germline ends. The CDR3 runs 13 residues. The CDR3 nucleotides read TGTGCCAGCACTATCCTCGGAGGAGAGACCCAGTACTTC. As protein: CASTILGGETQYF.

This chain's CDR3 is CAWSGGGGGDGYTF. DNA of the CDR3: TGTGCCTGGAGTGGGGGTGGGGGCGGGGATGGCTACACCTTC. J is TRBJ1-2 and V is TRBV30, with D possibly matching TRBD1 (6 bases). From germline, CDR1 is GTSNPN and CDR2 SVGIG (reference sequence). The CDR3 runs to 14 residues. The V and J ends lost 1 base and 6 bases respectively, with 15 bases between them.

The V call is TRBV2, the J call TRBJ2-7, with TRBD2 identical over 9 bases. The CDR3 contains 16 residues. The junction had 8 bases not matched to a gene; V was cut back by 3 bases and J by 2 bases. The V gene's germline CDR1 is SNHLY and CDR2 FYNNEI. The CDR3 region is CASSEEAGGGTYEQYF. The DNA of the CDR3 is TGTGCCAGCAGTGAGGAAGCGGGAGGAGGTACCTACGAGCAGTACTTC.

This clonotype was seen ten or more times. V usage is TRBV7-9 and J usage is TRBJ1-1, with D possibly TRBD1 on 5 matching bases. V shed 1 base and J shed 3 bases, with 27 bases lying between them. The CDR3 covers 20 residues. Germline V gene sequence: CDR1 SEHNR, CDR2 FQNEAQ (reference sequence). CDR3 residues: CASSLVGPSQGSFKDTEAFF. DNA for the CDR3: TGTGCCAGCAGCTTAGTAGGCCCTTCGCAGGGATCCTTCAAGGACACTGAAGCTTTCTTT. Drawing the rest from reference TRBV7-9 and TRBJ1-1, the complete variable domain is DTGVSQNPRHKITKRGQNVTFRCDPISEHNRLYWYRQTLGQGPEFLTYFQNEAQLEKSRLLSDRFSAERPKGSFSTLEIQRTEQGDSAMYLCASSLVGPSQGSFKDTEAFFGQGTRLTVV.

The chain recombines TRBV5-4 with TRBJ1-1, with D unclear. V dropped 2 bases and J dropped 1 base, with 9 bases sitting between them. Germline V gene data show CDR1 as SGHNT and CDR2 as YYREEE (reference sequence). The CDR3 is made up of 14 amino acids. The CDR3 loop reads CASSFYYPNTEAFF. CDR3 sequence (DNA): TGTGCCAGCAGCTTTTATTATCCGAACACTGAAGCTTTCTTT.

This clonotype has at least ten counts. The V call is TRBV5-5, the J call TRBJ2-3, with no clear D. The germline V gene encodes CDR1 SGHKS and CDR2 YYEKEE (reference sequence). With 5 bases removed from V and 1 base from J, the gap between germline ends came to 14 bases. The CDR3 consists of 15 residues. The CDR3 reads CASSSAPGGTDTQYF. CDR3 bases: TGTGCCAGCAGTTCGGCCCCAGGTGGCACAGATACGCAGTATTTT.

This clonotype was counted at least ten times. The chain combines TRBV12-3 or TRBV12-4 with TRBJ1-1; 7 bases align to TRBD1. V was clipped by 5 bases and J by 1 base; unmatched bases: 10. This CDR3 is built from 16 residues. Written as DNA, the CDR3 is TGTGCCAGCAGTCCCCTGGGACAGCCGGGGAACACTGAAGCTTTCTTT. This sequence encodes CASSPLGQPGNTEAFF.

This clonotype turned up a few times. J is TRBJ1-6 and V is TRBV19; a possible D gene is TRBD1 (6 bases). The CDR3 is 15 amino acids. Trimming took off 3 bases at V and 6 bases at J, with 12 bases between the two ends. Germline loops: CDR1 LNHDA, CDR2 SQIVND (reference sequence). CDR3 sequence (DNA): TGTGCCAGTAGTATCGGGGGGCTGGGTAATTCACCCCTCCACTTT. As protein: CASSIGGLGNSPLHF. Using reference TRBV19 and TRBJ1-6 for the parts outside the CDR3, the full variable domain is DGGITQSPKYLFRKEGQNVTLSCEQNLNHDAMYWYRQDPGQGLRLIYYSQIVNDFQKGDIAEGYSVSREKKESFPLTVTSAQKNPTAFYLCASSIGGLGNSPLHFGNGTRLTVT.

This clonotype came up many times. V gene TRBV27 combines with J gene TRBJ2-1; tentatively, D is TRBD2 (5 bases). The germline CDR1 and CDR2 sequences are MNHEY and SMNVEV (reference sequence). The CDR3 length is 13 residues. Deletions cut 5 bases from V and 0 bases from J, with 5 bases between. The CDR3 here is CASSGSSYNEQFF. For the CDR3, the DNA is TGTGCCAGCAGTGGGAGCTCCTACAATGAGCAGTTCTTC.

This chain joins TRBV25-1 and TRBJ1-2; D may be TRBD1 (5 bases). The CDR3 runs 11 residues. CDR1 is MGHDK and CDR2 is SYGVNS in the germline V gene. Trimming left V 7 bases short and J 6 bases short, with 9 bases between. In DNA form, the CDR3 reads TGTGCCAGCACAACAGGAGATGGCTACACCTTC. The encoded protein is CASTTGDGYTF.

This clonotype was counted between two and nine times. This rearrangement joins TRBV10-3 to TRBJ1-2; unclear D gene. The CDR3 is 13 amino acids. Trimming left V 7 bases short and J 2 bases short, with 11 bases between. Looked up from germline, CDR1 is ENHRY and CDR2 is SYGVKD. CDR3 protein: CAINGRGNYGYTF. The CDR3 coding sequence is TGTGCCATCAACGGGAGAGGAAACTATGGCTACACCTTC.

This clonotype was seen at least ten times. This CDR3 reads CASSLVGGRASEQFF. CDR3 coding DNA: TGCGCCAGCAGCTTGGTTGGCGGGAGGGCCTCTGAGCAGTTCTTC. The chain employs TRBV5-1 and TRBJ2-1; TRBD2 matches 9 bases. This CDR3 comprises 15 residues. Germline V gene lookup returns CDR1 SGHRS and CDR2 YFSETQ. V was clipped by 0 bases and J by 9 bases; unmatched bases: 7. Complete variable domain (other parts from reference TRBV5-1 and TRBJ2-1): KAGVTQTPRYLIKTRGQQVTLSCSPISGHRSVSWYQQTPGQGLQFLFEYFSETQRNKGNFPGRFSGRQFSNSRSEMNVSTLELGDSALYLCASSLVGGRASEQFFGPGTRLTVL.